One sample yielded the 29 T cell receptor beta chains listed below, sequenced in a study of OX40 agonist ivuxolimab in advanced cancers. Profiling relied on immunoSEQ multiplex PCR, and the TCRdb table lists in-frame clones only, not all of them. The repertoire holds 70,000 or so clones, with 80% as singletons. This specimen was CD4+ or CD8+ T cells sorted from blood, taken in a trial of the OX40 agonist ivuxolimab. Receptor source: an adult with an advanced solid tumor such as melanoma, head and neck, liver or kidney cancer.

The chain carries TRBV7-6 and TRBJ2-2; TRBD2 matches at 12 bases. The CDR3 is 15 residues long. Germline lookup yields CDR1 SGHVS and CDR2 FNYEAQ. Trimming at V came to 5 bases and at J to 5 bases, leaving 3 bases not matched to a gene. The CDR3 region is CASSPSGRETGELFF. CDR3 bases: TGTGCCAGCAGCCCTAGCGGGAGGGAAACCGGGGAGCTGTTTTTT.

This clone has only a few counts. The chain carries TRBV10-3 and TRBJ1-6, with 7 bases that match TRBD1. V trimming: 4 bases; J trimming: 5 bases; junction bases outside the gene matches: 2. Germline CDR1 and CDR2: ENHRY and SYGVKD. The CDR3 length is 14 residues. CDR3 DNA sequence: TGTGCCATCAGTGGTCAGGGGGATAATTCACCCCTCCACTTT. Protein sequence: CAISGQGDNSPLHF.

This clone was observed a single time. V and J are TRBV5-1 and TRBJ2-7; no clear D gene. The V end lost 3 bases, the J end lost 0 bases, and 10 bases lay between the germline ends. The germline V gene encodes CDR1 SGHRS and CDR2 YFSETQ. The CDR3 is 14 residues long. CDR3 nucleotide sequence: TGCGCCAGCAGCTATGATATCACCTCCTACGAGCAGTACTTC. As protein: CASSYDITSYEQYF.

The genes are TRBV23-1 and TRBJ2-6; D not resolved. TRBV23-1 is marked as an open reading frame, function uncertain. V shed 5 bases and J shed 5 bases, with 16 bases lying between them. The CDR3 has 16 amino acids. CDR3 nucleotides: TGCGCCAGCAGTGTGATACCACAAAGTCGGGCCAACGTCCTGACTTTC. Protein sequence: CASSVIPQSRANVLTF.

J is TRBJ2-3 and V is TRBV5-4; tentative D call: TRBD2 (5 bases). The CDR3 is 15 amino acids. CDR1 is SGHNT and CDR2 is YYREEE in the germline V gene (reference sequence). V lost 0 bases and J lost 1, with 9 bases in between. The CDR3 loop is CASSLGLAGTDTQYF. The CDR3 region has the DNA TGTGCCAGCAGCTTGGGGCTAGCCGGCACAGATACGCAGTATTTT.

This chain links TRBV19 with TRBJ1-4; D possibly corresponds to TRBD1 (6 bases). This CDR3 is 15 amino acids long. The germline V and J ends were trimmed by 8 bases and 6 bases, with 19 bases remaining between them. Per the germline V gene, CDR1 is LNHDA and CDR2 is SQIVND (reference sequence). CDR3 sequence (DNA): TGTGCCAGTCTCCCCTTTGGGGGCGAGGATGAAAAACTGTTTTTT. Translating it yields CASLPFGGEDEKLFF. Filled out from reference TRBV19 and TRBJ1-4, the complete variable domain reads DGGITQSPKYLFRKEGQNVTLSCEQNLNHDAMYWYRQDPGQGLRLIYYSQIVNDFQKGDIAEGYSVSREKKESFPLTVTSAQKNPTAFYLCASLPFGGEDEKLFFGSGTQLSVL.

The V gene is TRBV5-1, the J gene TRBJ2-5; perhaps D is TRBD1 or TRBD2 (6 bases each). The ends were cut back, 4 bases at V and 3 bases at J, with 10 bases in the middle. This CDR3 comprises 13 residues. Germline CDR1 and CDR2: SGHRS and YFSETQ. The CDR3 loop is CASSRGVKETQYF. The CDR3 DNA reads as TGCGCCAGCAGCAGGGGGGTTAAAGAGACCCAGTACTTC.

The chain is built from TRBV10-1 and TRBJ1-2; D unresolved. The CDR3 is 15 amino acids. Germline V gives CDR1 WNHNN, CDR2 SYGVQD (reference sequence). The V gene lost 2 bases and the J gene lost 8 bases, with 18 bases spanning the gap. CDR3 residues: CASSENTNGRQGYTF. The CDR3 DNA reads TGCGCCAGCAGTGAGAACACTAACGGGCGGCAAGGCTACACCTTC.

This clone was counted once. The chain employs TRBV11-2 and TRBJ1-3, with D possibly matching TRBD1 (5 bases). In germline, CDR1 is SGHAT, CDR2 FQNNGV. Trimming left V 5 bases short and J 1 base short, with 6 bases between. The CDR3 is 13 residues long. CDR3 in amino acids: CASSKGSGNTIYF. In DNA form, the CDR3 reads TGTGCCAGCAGCAAGGGGTCTGGAAACACCATATATTTT.

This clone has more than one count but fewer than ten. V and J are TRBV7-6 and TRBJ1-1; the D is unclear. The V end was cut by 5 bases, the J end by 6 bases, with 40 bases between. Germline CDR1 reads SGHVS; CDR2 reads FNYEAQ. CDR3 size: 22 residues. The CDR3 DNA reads TGTGCCAGCAGCCTAAAGGTTCCCCGATGCGTTTGGGGATCCCCGAAGAGGTCTGAAGCTTTCTTT. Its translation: CASSLKVPRCVWGSPKRSEAFF.

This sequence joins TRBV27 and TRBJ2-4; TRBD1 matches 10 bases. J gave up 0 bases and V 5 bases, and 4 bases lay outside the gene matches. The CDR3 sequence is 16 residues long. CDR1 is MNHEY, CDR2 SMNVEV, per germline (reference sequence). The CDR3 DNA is TGTGCCAGCAGTATCGGACAGGGGGTAGCCAAAAACATTCAGTACTTC. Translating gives CASSIGQGVAKNIQYF.

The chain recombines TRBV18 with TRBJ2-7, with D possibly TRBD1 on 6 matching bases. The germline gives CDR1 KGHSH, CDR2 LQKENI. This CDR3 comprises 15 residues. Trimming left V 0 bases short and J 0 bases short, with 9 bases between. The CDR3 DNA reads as TGTGCCAGCTCACCACCGACAGGCCACTCCTACGAGCAGTACTTC. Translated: CASSPPTGHSYEQYF.

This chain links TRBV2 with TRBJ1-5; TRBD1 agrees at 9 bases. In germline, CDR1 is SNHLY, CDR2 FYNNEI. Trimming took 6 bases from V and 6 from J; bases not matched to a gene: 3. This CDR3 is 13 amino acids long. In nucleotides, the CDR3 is TGTGCCAGCAGGGGACAGGGAGGTCAGCCCCAGCATTTT. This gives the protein CASRGQGGQPQHF. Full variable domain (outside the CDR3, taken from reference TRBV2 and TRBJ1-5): EPEVTQTPSHQVTQMGQEVILRCVPISNHLYFYWYRQILGQKVEFLVSFYNNEISEKSEIFDDQFSVERPDGSNFTLKIRSTKLEDSAMYFCASRGQGGQPQHFGDGTRLSIL.

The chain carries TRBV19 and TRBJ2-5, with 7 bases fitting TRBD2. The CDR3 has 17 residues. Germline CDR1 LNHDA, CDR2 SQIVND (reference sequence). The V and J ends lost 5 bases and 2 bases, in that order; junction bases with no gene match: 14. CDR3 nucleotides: TGTGCCAGTAGTTACGGACTAGTCACCTGGGGACAAGAGACCCAGTACTTC. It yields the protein CASSYGLVTWGQETQYF.

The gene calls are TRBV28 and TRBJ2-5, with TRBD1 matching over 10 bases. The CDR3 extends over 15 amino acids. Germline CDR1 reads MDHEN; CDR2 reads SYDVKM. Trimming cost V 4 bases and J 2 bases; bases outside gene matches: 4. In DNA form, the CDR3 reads TGTGCCAGCAGTTGGGGACAGGGGCCGCAAGAGACCCAGTACTTC. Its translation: CASSWGQGPQETQYF.

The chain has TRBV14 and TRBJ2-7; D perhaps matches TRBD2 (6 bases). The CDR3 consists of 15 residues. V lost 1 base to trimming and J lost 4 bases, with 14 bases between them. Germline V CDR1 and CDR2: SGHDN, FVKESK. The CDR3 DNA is TGTGCCAGCAGCCAAGCGTTCGGGGGAGCTTACGAGCAGTACTTC. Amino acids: CASSQAFGGAYEQYF.

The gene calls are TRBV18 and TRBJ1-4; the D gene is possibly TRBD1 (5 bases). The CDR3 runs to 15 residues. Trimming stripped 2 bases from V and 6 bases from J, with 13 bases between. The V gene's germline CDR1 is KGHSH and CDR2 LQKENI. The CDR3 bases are TGTGCCAGCTCACCAGGGATCTGGGGGGATGAAAAACTGTTTTTT. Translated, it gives CASSPGIWGDEKLFF.

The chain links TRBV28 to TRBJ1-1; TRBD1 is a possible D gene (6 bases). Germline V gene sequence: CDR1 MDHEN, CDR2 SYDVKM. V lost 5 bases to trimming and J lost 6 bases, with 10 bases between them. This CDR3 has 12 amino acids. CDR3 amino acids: CASSTRQAEAFF. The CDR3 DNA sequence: TGTGCCAGCAGTACTCGACAGGCTGAAGCTTTCTTT.

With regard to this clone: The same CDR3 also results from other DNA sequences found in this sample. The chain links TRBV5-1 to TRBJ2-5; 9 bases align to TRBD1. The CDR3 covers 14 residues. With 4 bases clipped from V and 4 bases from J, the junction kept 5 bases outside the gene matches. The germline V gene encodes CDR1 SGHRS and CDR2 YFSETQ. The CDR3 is CASSATGGRETQYF. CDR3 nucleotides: TGCGCCAGCAGCGCCACAGGGGGCCGAGAGACCCAGTACTTC.

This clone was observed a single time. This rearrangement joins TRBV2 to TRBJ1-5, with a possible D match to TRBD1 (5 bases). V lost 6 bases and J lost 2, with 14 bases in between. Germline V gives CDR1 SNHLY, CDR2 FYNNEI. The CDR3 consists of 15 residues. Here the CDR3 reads CASREREGGNQPQHF. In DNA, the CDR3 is TGTGCCAGCAGGGAGAGGGAAGGGGGCAATCAGCCCCAGCATTTT.

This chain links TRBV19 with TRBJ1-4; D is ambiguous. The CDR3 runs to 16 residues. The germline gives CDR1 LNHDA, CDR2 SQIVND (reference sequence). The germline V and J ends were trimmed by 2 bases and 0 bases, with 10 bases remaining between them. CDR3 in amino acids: CASSIISSATNEKLFF. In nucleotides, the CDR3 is TGTGCCAGTAGTATAATAAGTAGTGCAACTAATGAAAAACTGTTTTTT. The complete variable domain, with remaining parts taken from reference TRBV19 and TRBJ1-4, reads DGGITQSPKYLFRKEGQNVTLSCEQNLNHDAMYWYRQDPGQGLRLIYYSQIVNDFQKGDIAEGYSVSREKKESFPLTVTSAQKNPTAFYLCASSIISSATNEKLFFGSGTQLSVL.

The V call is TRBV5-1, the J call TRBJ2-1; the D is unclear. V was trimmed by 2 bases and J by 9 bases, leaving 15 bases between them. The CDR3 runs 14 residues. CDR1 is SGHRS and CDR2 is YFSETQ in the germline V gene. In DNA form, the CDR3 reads TGCGCCAGCAGCTTCGAAATGTACAGTAGTGAGCAGTTCTTC. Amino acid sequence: CASSFEMYSSEQFF.

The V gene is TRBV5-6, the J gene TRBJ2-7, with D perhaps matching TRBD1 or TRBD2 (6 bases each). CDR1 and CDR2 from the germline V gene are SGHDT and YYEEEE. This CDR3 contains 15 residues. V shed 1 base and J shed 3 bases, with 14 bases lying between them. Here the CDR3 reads CASSLRGGGLYEQYF. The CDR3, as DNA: TGTGCCAGCAGCTTGCGGGGTGGGGGGCTCTACGAGCAGTACTTC.

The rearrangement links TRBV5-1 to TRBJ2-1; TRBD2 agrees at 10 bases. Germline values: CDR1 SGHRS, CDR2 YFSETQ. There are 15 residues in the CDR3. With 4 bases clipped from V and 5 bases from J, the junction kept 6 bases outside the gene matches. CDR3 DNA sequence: TGCGCCAGCAGCCCCAACCTAGCGGGAGACAATGAGCAGTTCTTC. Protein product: CASSPNLAGDNEQFF. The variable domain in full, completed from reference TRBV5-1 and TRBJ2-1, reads KAGVTQTPRYLIKTRGQQVTLSCSPISGHRSVSWYQQTPGQGLQFLFEYFSETQRNKGNFPGRFSGRQFSNSRSEMNVSTLELGDSALYLCASSPNLAGDNEQFFGPGTRLTVL.

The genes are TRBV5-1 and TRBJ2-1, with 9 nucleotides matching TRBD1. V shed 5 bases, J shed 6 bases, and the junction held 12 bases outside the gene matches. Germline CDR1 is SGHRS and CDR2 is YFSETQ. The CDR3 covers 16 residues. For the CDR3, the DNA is TGCGCCAGCAGTCAAGCCGGGACAGGGAATAGCAATGAGCAGTTCTTC. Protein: CASSQAGTGNSNEQFF.

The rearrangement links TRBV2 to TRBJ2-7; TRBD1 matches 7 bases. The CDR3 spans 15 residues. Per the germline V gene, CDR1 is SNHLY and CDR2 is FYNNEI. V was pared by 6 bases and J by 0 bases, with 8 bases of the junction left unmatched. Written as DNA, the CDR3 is TGTGCCAGCAGATTCGGACAGGCCGTCTCCTACGAGCAGTACTTC. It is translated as CASRFGQAVSYEQYF.

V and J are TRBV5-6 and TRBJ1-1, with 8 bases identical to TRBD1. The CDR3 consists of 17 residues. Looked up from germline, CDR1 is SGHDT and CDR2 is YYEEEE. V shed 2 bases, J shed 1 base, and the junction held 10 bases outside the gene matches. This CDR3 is CASSFELGQARNTEAFF. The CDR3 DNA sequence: TGTGCCAGCAGCTTTGAATTGGGACAGGCGCGGAACACTGAAGCTTTCTTT. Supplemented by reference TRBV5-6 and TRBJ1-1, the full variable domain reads DAGVTQSPTHLIKTRGQQVTLRCSPKSGHDTVSWYQQALGQGPQFIFQYYEEEERQRGNFPDRFSGHQFPNYSSELNVNALLLGDSALYLCASSFELGQARNTEAFFGQGTRLTVV.

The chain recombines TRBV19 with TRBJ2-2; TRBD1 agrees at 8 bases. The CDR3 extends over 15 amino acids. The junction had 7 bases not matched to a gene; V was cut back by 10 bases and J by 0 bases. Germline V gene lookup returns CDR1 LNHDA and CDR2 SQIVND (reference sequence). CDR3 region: CATRPGQANTGELFF. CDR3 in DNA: TGTGCCACCCGCCCGGGACAGGCGAACACCGGGGAGCTGTTTTTT. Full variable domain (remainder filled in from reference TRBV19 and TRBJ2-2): DGGITQSPKYLFRKEGQNVTLSCEQNLNHDAMYWYRQDPGQGLRLIYYSQIVNDFQKGDIAEGYSVSREKKESFPLTVTSAQKNPTAFYLCATRPGQANTGELFFGEGSRLTVL.

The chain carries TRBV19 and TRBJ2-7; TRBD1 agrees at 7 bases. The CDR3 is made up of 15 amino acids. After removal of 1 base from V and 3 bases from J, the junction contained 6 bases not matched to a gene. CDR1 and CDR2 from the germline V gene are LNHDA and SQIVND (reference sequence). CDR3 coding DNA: TGTGCCAGTAGTATAGCCCGGGACAGATTCTACGAGCAGTACTTC. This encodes CASSIARDRFYEQYF.